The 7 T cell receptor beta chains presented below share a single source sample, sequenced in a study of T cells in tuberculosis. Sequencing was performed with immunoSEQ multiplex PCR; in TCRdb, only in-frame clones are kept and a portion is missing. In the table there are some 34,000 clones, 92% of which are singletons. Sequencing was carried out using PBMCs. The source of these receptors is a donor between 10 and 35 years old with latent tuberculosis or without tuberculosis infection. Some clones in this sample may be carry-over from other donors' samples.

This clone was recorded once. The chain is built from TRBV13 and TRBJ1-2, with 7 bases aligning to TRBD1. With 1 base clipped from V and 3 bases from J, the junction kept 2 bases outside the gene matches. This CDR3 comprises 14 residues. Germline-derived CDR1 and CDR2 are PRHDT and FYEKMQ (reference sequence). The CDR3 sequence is CASSLETGYYGYTF. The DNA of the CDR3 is TGTGCCAGCAGCTTAGAGACAGGGTACTATGGCTACACCTTC.

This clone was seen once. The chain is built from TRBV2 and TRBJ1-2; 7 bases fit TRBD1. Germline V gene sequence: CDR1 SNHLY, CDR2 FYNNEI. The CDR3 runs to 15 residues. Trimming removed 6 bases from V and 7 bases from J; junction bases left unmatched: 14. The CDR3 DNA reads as TGTGCCAGCAGGGCTACGGAGGGGGCGTTTTTTGGCTACACCTTC. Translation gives CASRATEGAFFGYTF.

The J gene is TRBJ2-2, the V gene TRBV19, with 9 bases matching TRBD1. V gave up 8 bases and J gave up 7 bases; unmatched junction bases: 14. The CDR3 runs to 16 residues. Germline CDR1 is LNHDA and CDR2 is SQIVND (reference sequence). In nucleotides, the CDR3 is TGTGCCAGTCGAAGTTCTGGGGACAGGGTAAACGGGGAGCTGTTTTTT. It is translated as CASRSSGDRVNGELFF.

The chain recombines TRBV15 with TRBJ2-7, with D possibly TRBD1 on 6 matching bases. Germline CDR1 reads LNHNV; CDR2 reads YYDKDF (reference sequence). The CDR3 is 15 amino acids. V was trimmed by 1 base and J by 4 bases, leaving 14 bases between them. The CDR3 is CATSRVRGQRYEQYF. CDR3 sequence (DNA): TGTGCCACCAGCAGAGTCAGAGGACAGCGGTACGAGCAGTACTTC.

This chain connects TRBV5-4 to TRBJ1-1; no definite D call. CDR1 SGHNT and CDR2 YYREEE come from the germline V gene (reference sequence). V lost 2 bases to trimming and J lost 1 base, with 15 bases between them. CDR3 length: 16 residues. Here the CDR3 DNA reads TGTGCCAGCAGCTTCACGGGTGGCACCCGGAACACTGAAGCTTTCTTT. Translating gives CASSFTGGTRNTEAFF.

CDR3 sequence: CASSLWATSGYEQYF. CDR3 DNA sequence: TGTGCCAGCAGCTTATGGGCGACTAGCGGTTACGAGCAGTACTTC. V gene TRBV7-8 combines with J gene TRBJ2-7; 9 nucleotides align to TRBD2. The CDR3 is 15 amino acids. Germline assignment: CDR1 SGHVS and CDR2 FQNEAQ. The trim removed 2 bases at V and 4 bases at J, leaving 6 bases unmatched.

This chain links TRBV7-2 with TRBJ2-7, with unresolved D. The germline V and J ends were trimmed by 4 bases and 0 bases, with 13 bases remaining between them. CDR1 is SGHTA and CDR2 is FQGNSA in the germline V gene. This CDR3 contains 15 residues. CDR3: CASSSPWADSYEQYF. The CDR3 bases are TGTGCCAGCAGCTCCCCGTGGGCAGACTCCTACGAGCAGTACTTC. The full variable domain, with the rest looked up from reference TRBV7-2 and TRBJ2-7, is GAGVSQSPSNKVTEKGKDVELRCDPISGHTALYWYRQSLGQGLEFLIYFQGNSAPDKSGLPSDRFSAERTGGSVSTLTIQRTQQEDSAVYLCASSSPWADSYEQYFGPGTRLTVT.